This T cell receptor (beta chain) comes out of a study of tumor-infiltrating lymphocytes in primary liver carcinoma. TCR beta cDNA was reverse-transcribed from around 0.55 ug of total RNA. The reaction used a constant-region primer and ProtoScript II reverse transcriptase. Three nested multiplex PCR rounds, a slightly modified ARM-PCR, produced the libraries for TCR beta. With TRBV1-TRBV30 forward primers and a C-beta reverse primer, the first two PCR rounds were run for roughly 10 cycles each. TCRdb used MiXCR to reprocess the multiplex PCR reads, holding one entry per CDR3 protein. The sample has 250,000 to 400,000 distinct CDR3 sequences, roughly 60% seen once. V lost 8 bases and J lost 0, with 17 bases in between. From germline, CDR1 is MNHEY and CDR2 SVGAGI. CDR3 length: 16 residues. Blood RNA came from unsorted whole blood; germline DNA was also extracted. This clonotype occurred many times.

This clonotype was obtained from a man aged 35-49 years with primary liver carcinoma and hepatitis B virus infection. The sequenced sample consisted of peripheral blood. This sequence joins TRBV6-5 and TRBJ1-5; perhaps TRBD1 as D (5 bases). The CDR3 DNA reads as TGTGCCAGCTCCCCCCGGGGCTCCATTAGCAATCAGCCCCAGCATTTT. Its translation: CASSPRGSISNQPQHF.